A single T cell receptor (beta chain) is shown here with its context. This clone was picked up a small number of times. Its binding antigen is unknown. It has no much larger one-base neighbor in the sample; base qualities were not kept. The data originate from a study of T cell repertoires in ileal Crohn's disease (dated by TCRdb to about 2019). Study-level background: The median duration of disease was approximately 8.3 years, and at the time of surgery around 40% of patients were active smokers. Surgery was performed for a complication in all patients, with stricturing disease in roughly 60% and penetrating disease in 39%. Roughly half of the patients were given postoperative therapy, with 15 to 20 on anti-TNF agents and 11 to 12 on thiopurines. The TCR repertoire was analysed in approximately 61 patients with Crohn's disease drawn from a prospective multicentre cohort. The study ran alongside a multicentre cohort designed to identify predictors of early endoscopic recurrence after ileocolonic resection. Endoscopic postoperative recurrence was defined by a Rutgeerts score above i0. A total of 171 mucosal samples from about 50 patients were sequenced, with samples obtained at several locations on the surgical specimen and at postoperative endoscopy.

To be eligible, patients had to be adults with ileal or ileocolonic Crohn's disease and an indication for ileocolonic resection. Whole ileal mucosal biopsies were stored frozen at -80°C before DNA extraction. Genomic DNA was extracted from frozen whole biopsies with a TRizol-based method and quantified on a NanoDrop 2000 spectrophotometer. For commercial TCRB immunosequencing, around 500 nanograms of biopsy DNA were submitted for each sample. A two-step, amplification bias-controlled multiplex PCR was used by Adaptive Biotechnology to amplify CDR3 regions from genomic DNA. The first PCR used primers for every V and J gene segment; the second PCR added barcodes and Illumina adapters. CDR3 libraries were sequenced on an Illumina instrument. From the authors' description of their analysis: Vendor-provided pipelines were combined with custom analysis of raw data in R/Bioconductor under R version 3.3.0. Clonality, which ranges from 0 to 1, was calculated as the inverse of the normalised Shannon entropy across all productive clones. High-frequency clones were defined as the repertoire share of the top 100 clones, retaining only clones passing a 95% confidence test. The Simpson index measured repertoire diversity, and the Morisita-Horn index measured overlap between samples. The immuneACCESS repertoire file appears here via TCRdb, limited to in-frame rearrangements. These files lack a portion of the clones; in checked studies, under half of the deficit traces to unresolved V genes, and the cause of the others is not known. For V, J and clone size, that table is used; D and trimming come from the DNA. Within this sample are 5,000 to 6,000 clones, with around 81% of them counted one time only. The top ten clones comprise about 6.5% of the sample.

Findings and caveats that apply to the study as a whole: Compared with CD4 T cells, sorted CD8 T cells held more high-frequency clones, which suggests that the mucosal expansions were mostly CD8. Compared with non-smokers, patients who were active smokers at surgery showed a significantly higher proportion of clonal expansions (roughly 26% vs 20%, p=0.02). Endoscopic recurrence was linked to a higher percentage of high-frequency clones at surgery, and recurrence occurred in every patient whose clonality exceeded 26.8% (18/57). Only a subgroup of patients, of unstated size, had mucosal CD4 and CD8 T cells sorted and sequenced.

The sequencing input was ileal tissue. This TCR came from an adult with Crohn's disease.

CDR3 reads: CASSFRWTGRDEQYF. The bases are TGTGCCAGCAGCTTTCGCTGGACAGGCAGGGACGAGCAGTACTTC. The chain links TRBV11-2 with TRBJ2-7, and 7 junction bases match TRBD1. Measured from the cysteine to the phenylalanine, the CDR3 is 15 residues long. The read is trimmed to its CDR3 DNA, 45 bases read in frame from base 1. Sequences SGHAT (CDR1) and FQNNGV (CDR2) are obtained from the germline V gene. Trimmed from V: 3 bases; trimmed from J: 5 bases; junction bases lacking a gene match: 10.